This T cell receptor beta chain was found in a study of blood T cells in healthy people across ages. General observations from the study: Unsorted PBMCs blocked a conclusive comparison of naive and antigen-experienced cells.

Turning to this clonotype: What it binds is not known.

PCR was performed a second time for roughly 7 to 11 cycles using a sample-barcoded 5' primer and a J-beta primer mix. TCRdb processed the 5' RACE reads anew with MiXCR; each CDR3 protein has one entry. This sample yields about 650,000 distinct CDR3 sequences, of which 52% are seen a single time; approximately 13% belongs to the top ten. The CDR3 is made up of 14 amino acids. Germline V gives CDR1 LGHDT, CDR2 YNNKEL (reference sequence). The total RNA that was extracted per sample amounted to at least 5 micrograms. Sequencing was performed on blood. The V call is TRBV3-1, the J call TRBJ2-7; D not resolved. The DNA end favors TRBJ2-5, so the J call may be wrong. This TCR derives from a woman older than 75 in good health. CDR3 sequence (DNA): TGTGCCAGCAGCCGCCGGGCTAGTGAAGAGACCCAGTACTTC. Translated, it gives CASSRRASEETQYF.